Below are 2 T cell receptor beta chains sequenced from a single sample in a study of T cell changes during pregnancy in multiple sclerosis. Some clones are missing from TCRdb's copy, which holds only in-frame ones; the method was immunoSEQ multiplex PCR. This sample has about 48,000 clones, with approximately 93% found just once. Here the sequenced sample was CD4+ T cells from peripheral blood mononuclear cells, taken in the first trimester of pregnancy. The receptor source for this set is a female donor with multiple sclerosis, enrolled in a pregnancy study.

This chain uses TRBV5-4 with TRBJ1-2; 10 bases map to TRBD1. This CDR3 has 15 amino acids. CDR1 SGHNT and CDR2 YYREEE come from the germline V gene (reference sequence). Trimming removed 4 bases from V and 8 bases from J; junction bases left unmatched: 11. The chain's CDR3 is CASSPGDRGRGGYTF. The CDR3, as DNA: TGTGCCAGCAGCCCGGGGGACAGGGGCCGGGGAGGCTACACCTTC. Variable domain in full (rest from reference TRBV5-4 and TRBJ1-2): ETGVTQSPTHLIKTRGQQVTLRCSSQSGHNTVSWYQQALGQGPQFIFQYYREEENGRGNFPPRFSGLQFPNYSSELNVNALELDDSALYLCASSPGDRGRGGYTFGSGTRLTVV.

CDR3 nucleotide sequence: TGTGCCAGATTCGGGACAGGGGGCCGAAATAGCAATCAGCCCCAGCATTTT. This sequence encodes CARFGTGGRNSNQPQHF. The V and J genes are TRBV5-6 and TRBJ1-5, with 12 bases aligning to TRBD1. From germline, CDR1 is SGHDT and CDR2 YYEEEE. This CDR3 is 17 amino acids long. V lost 8 bases and J lost 0; bases outside the gene matches: 9.